The clone carrying this T cell receptor (beta chain) was seen a handful of times. The record originates from a study of T cells after yellow fever vaccination. Across the study: Each low-cell-number fraction was prepared by means of SMART-Seq v4 Ultra Low Input.

The CDR3 is made up of 13 amino acids. Germline CDR1 MNHEY, CDR2 SMNVEV (reference sequence). Trimming removed 10 bases from V and 8 bases from J; junction bases left unmatched: 8. For TCR, cDNA came from 5'RACE template switching, which added a universal primer site and UMIs. TCRdb reanalysed the 5' RACE reads using MiXCR and keeps one entry per CDR3 protein. Seen here are hundreds of thousands of distinct CDR3 sequences, roughly 8.6% observed once, and the top ten hold 17%. The sequences come from PBMCs, collected more than 40 days after the first yellow fever vaccination. V usage is TRBV27 and J usage is TRBJ1-4; 9 nucleotides agree with TRBD1. The clonotype originates from a man aged 18 to 29 who received the YFV17D yellow fever vaccine. For the CDR3, the DNA is TGTGCCACTTCCGGGACAGGGCGGGAAAAACTGTTTTTT. Protein product: CATSGTGREKLFF.